This TCR beta chain derives from a study of blood T cell repertoires in COVID-19. Looking at the study overall: Samples came from the United States, Italy and Spain, spanning acute and convalescent COVID-19. PBMCs, B-cell-depleted T cells, or T cells provided the cDNA or gDNA that made up the material.

Original processing notes: Reference gene primers were amplified, and this amplification served to estimate nucleated cell counts. Some clones are missing from TCRdb's copy, which holds only in-frame ones; the method was immunoSEQ multiplex PCR. V and J calls and clone size are those listed in that table; D and trimming were worked out from the DNA. The data show under 45,000 clones, with around three quarters seen just once and over 25% held by the top ten. V lost 3 bases, J lost 0 bases, and 18 bases stayed unmatched. The CDR3 runs to 22 residues. The germline CDR1 and CDR2 sequences are KGHSH and LQKENI.

This chain links TRBV18 with TRBJ1-5; 12 nucleotides match TRBD1. Sequencing was performed on peripheral blood. This receptor was identified in a man older than 75 with acute or convalescent COVID-19. DNA of the CDR3: TGTGCCAGCTCACCCCCACTGGGTGACGGGACAGGGGGCCCCTATAGCAATCAGCCCCAGCATTTT. Residues: CASSPPLGDGTGGPYSNQPQHF. The full variable domain, completed using reference TRBV18 and TRBJ1-5, is NAGVMQNPRHLVRRRGQEARLRCSPMKGHSHVYWYRQLPEEGLKFMVYLQKENIIDESGMPKERFSAEFPKEGPSILRIQQVVRGDSAAYFCASSPPLGDGTGGPYSNQPQHFGDGTRLSIL.